Following are 16 T cell receptor beta chains from one sample sequenced in a study of T cells in women clearing cervical HPV infection. Here immunoSEQ multiplex PCR was the method, and the copy in TCRdb shows in-frame clones only, minus some. Found here are around 30,000 clones; the top ten clones hold under 3.5%. The specimen was blood buffy coat. The origin of the receptors is a woman aged 18 to 75 with a cervical HPV16 infection that either progressed to CIN3+ or cleared (not recorded which).

A note on this clone: The read comes to an end 3 residues before the CDR3 does, leaving the germline J gene to fill in the end. This chain links TRBV7-8 with TRBJ1-5; 10 bases map to TRBD1. Germline trimming cut 1 base from V and 2 bases from J; bases unmatched to any gene: 8. There are 18 residues in the CDR3. The germline V gene has CDR1 SGHVS and CDR2 FQNEAQ. The DNA read from the CDR3 is TGTGCCAGCAGCTTAGGCCCGACAGGGGGCGCCGGCAATCAGCCC. It is translated as CASSLGPTGGAGNQP. The entire CDR3 protein reads CASSLGPTGGAGNQPQHF.

Comment on this clone: The sequence runs out 3 residues before the end of the CDR3; the remainder is reconstructed from the germline J gene. The chain employs TRBV2 and TRBJ2-7; D ambiguous. V was pared by 5 bases and J by 0 bases, with 14 bases between. The CDR3 is 15 residues long. Germline CDR1 is SNHLY and CDR2 is FYNNEI. CDR3 sequence reads: CASSLTMQYSYEQYF. CDR3 DNA (partial): TGTGCCAGCAGTCTCACCATGCAGTACTCCTACGAG.

CDR3 amino acids: CASSTGATNTGELFF. CDR3 DNA, as far as it was read: TGTGCCAGCTCAACAGGGGCTACGAACACCGGGGAG. The chain uses TRBV18 and TRBJ2-2, with 7 bases matching TRBD1. The read ends 3 residues early relative to the CDR3; the germline J gene fills the gap. This CDR3 has 15 amino acids. CDR1 is KGHSH, CDR2 LQKENI, per germline. The V gene end was trimmed by 5 bases and the J gene end by 0 bases; junction bases not matched to a gene: 3.

As concerns this clone: The DNA ends 3 residues before the CDR3 does, and the rest of the CDR3 is filled in from the germline J gene. This chain joins TRBV4-1 and TRBJ2-7, with D possibly TRBD1 on 7 matching bases. The CDR3 spans 14 residues. Trimming cost V 4 bases and J 5 bases, with 15 bases left between them. Germline assignment: CDR1 MGHRA and CDR2 YSYEKL. CDR3 DNA (partial): TGCGCCAGCAGCCTAAGGGCAGGGGGGAACGAG. It codes for CASSLRAGGNE. From start to end, the CDR3 is CASSLRAGGNEQYF.

Note on this clone: The CDR3 end lies 3 residues beyond the end of the read and is filled in from the germline J gene. The V gene is TRBV5-1, the J gene TRBJ2-5; D not resolved. Trimming pared 1 base from V and 0 bases from J, leaving 13 bases between. The CDR3 length is 16 residues. Per the germline V gene, CDR1 is SGHRS and CDR2 is YFSETQ. The part of the CDR3 DNA that was read is TGCGCCAGCAGCTTGATTAGCCCCACGTACCAAGAGACC. As protein: CASSLISPTYQET. The CDR3 in full is CASSLISPTYQETQYF.

Comment on this clone: Read sequence stops 3 residues before the CDR3 end, and the germline J gene provides the missing end. This sequence joins TRBV6-2 or TRBV6-3 and TRBJ2-3, with 10 nucleotides matching TRBD1. The CDR3 loop spans 15 amino acids. Germline assignment: CDR1 MNHEY and CDR2 SVGEGT. V lost 7 bases, J lost 2 bases, and 6 bases stayed unmatched. This CDR3 is CASIRGQGTTDTQYF. The CDR3 bases that were read are TGTGCCAGCATCCGGGGACAGGGGACCACAGATACG.

Note on this clone: The read terminates 3 residues ahead of where the CDR3 ends, so the germline J gene completes it. The V call is TRBV12-5, the J call TRBJ1-1, with D maybe TRBD1 (5 bases). The germline V gene has CDR1 LGHNT and CDR2 FRNRAP. The CDR3 totals 12 residues. The CDR3 protein is CASGPPTVEAFF. CDR3 DNA (partial): TGTGCTAGTGGTCCCCCGACAGTAGAA. The whole variable domain, remainder taken from reference TRBV12-5 and TRBJ1-1, is DARVTQTPRHKVTEMGQEVTMRCQPILGHNTVFWYRQTMMQGLELLAYFRNRAPLDDSGMPKDRFSAEMPDATLATLKIQPSEPRDSAVYFCASGPPTVEAFFGQGTRLTVV.

A remark on this clone: Read sequence stops 3 residues before the CDR3 end, and the germline J gene provides the missing end. This chain uses TRBV7-6 with TRBJ1-5, with TRBD1 matching over 9 bases. CDR3 length: 15 residues. Germline V lookup: CDR1 SGHVS, CDR2 FNYEAQ. Unmatched junction bases numbered 8, after V lost 5 bases and J lost 6 bases. This CDR3 is CASSAGTGRTQPQHF. Partial CDR3 DNA: TGTGCCAGCAGCGCTGGGACAGGGAGGACTCAGCCC.

The CDR3 protein is CASGLVLRGESSYNEQFF. The DNA read from the CDR3 is TGTGCTAGTGGTTTGGTACTCAGGGGAGAGAGCTCCTACAATGAG. The J gene is TRBJ2-1, the V gene TRBV12-5, with D possibly being TRBD1 (6 bases). The read gets to within 3 residues of the CDR3 end, and the germline J gene fills in the rest. The CDR3 is 18 residues long. The V gene's germline CDR1 is LGHNT and CDR2 FRNRAP. Trimming shortened V by 0 bases and J by 0 bases, and 15 bases separated the two germline ends.

Regarding this clone: The DNA ends 3 residues before the CDR3 does, and the rest of the CDR3 is filled in from the germline J gene. This chain connects TRBV2 to TRBJ2-4; 9 bases match TRBD2. Germline V gives CDR1 SNHLY, CDR2 FYNNEI. The CDR3 length is 14 residues. The CDR3 loop is CASSVGGGAGIQYF. The CDR3 bases that were read are TGTGCCAGCAGTGTCGGCGGGGGGGCCGGTATT. Drawing the rest from reference TRBV2 and TRBJ2-4, the complete variable domain is EPEVTQTPSHQVTQMGQEVILRCVPISNHLYFYWYRQILGQKVEFLVSFYNNEISEKSEIFDDQFSVERPDGSNFTLKIRSTKLEDSAMYFCASSVGGGAGIQYFGAGTRLSVL.

A remark on this clone: The sequence runs out 3 residues before the end of the CDR3; the remainder is reconstructed from the germline J gene. The chain has TRBV7-9 and TRBJ2-1; the D call may be TRBD1 or TRBD2 (5 bases each). Germline V gives CDR1 SEHNR, CDR2 FQNEAQ (reference sequence). The CDR3 contains 15 residues. V was trimmed by 5 bases and J by 6 bases, leaving 17 bases between them. The part of the CDR3 DNA that was read is TGTGCCAGCAGCGACCCCTCAGGGAGTAGCAATGAG. Encoded protein: CASSDPSGSSNE. The whole CDR3 sequence reads CASSDPSGSSNEQFF.

About this clone itself: The read falls 3 residues short of the CDR3 end, and the missing part is taken from the germline J gene. The chain recombines TRBV20-1 with TRBJ2-1; a weak D match, TRBD1 (6 bases). The germline V gene encodes CDR1 DFQATT and CDR2 SNEGSKA (reference sequence). V lost 5 bases to trimming and J lost 6 bases, with 17 bases between them. The CDR3 loop spans 14 amino acids. CDR3 DNA, as far as it was read: TGCAGTGCTTCCTTACTTACAGGGCTCAATGAG. This gives the protein CSASLLTGLNE. The CDR3 in full is CSASLLTGLNEQFF.

Of note for this clone: The read terminates 3 residues ahead of where the CDR3 ends, so the germline J gene completes it. The rearrangement joins TRBV7-2 to TRBJ2-5; D tentatively reads TRBD1 or TRBD2 (5 bases each). The V and J ends lost 5 bases and 5 bases respectively, with 18 bases between them. The CDR3 has 15 residues. Germline CDR1 reads SGHTA; CDR2 reads FQGNSA. The CDR3 sequence: CASSPAEGRRETQYF. The CDR3 DNA, read in part, is TGTGCCAGCAGCCCTGCCGAGGGGCGGAGGGAGACC.

Note on this clone: The read gets to within 3 residues of the CDR3 end, and the germline J gene fills in the rest. V and J are TRBV18 and TRBJ2-1, with a tentative D call TRBD1 (6 bases). Trimming pared 1 base from V and 2 bases from J, leaving 18 bases between. The CDR3 covers 18 residues. Germline-derived CDR1 and CDR2 are KGHSH and LQKENI. The sequenced CDR3 bases are TGTGCCAGCTCACCACAGGTTGGGCAGGGGACAACCTACAATGAG. This encodes CASSPQVGQGTTYNE. The full CDR3 protein reads CASSPQVGQGTTYNEQFF.

Remarks on this clone: Read data end 3 residues before the CDR3 end; the end is taken from the germline J gene. The chain carries TRBV7-6 and TRBJ2-7, with TRBD1 identical over 9 bases. Germline V gene lookup returns CDR1 SGHVS and CDR2 FNYEAQ. V gave up 1 base and J gave up 5 bases; unmatched junction bases: 3. The CDR3 loop spans 14 amino acids. The CDR3 reads CASSLEGTGHEQYF. The CDR3 bases that were read are TGTGCCAGCAGCTTAGAGGGGACAGGGCACGAG.

In regard to this clone: The CDR3 goes on 3 residues after the read ends, and that part is filled in from the germline J gene. This chain joins TRBV7-9 and TRBJ2-1; 7 nucleotides align to TRBD1. CDR1 and CDR2 (germline): SEHNR, FQNEAQ (reference sequence). The junction had 9 bases not matched to a gene; V was cut back by 7 bases and J by 6 bases. The CDR3 sequence is 14 residues long. The CDR3 is CASTDREWSNEQFF. Incomplete CDR3 DNA: TGTGCCAGCACCGACAGGGAGTGGTCCAATGAG. The variable domain in full, completed from reference TRBV7-9 and TRBJ2-1, reads DTGVSQNPRHKITKRGQNVTFRCDPISEHNRLYWYRQTLGQGPEFLTYFQNEAQLEKSRLLSDRFSAERPKGSFSTLEIQRTEQGDSAMYLCASTDREWSNEQFFGPGTRLTVL.